This entry concerns a single T cell receptor beta chain. The antigen is not known. Naive CD8 cells, CD45RO-negative and positively selected for CCR7, excluded terminally differentiated effector memory CD45RA+ cells. Some clones are missing from TCRdb's copy, which holds only in-frame ones; the method was immunoSEQ multiplex PCR. The profile covers roughly 2.1 million clones, with 85% to 95% appearing a single time and more than 1.5% taken by the ten largest. These data are taken from a study of shared clonotypes between healthy human individuals. Study details: Each donor's CD4 naive and CD4 memory cells filled three plates apiece, CD8 naive two, and CD8 memory one.

Findings of the study overall: Clonotype sharing among the donors was expected to vary with sequencing depth.

The CDR3 runs 14 residues. The germline CDR1 and CDR2 sequences are MNHNY and SVGAGI (reference sequence). V shed 7 bases and J shed 1 base, with 13 bases lying between them. The sequenced sample was naive CD8+ T cells from PBMCs. The chain employs TRBV6-6 and TRBJ1-1; D possibly corresponds to TRBD1 (6 bases). The source is a young man in good health. Some clones in this sample may be carry-over from other donors' samples. In nucleotides, the CDR3 is TGTGCCAGCACTCCAAACAGGGCGAACACTGAAGCTTTCTTT. Protein product: CASTPNRANTEAFF.